This T cell receptor (beta chain) was sequenced in a study of blood T cell repertoires in COVID-19. Background on the study: Collection of acute and convalescent COVID-19 samples took place in the United States, Italy and Spain. T cells, B-cell-depleted T cells, or PBMCs supplied cDNA or gDNA.

Looked up from germline, CDR1 is SGHAT and CDR2 is FQNNGV. Trimming left V 5 bases short and J 7 bases short, with 14 bases between. This CDR3 is 13 amino acids long. Study processing details: Reference gene primer amplification gave nucleated cell count estimates. Repertoires were generated with immunoSEQ multiplex PCR, while TCRdb's copy carries only in-frame clones and drops some. V, J and clone size reflect that table, while D and trimming were determined from the DNA. The sample gives 110,000 or so clones, approximately 78% of which show up once; 15% is in the top ten. The source material was peripheral blood. The TCR sequence derives from an elderly woman with acute or convalescent COVID-19. The chain couples TRBV11-2 to TRBJ1-1; D ambiguous. CDR3 region: CASSPRVGVEAFF. CDR3 nucleotide sequence: TGTGCCAGCAGCCCTAGGGTCGGGGTTGAAGCTTTCTTT.